This T cell receptor beta chain was obtained from a study of patients and donors after allogeneic stem cell transplantation (dated by TCRdb to the early 2020s). The library was generated by RT-PCR. Data came from a NextSeq 550. In-frame beta chains were kept once TCRdb had trimmed the public reads at Q25 with fastp and called clones with MiXCR. For every CDR3 protein sequence, its rows merge into one entry that carries the most common genes and DNA. In all, the sample holds some 160,000 distinct CDR3 sequences, and about 24% of those were seen once. In total, the top ten clones hold 25% to 30% of the sample. There are 15 amino acids in the CDR3, from cysteine to phenylalanine inclusive. CDR3 DNA only is kept here, 45 bases in frame from base 1. At the junction V is shortened by 5 bases and J by 6 bases; bases outside the gene matches: 9. CDR1 and CDR2 are read off the germline V gene (reference sequence) as SEHNR and FQNEAQ.

This clonotype came up a few times. Its antigen is unknown. One base away there is no much larger clone; base qualities are not given. Sequencing was carried out using blood, either unsorted or a sorted T cell fraction (not recorded which). This receptor was obtained from a human donor who was either an allogeneic HSCT recipient or a stem cell or donor lymphocyte infusion donor (not recorded which). It is not recorded whose cells these are; they may come from a transplant donor. The rearranged segments are TRBV7-9 and TRBJ2-1; 8 bases in between match TRBD2. The base sequence is TGTGCCAGCAGCCTTAGCGGGGTGAGATCCAATGAGCAGTTCTTC. Its amino acids are CASSLSGVRSNEQFF.